The clone carrying this T cell receptor beta chain came up a few times. Its antigen remains unidentified. Treatment of the sample: oral pan-JAK inhibitor, 5-10 mg twice daily. It was cDNA, reverse transcribed from extracted RNA, that served as the sequencing template. Libraries were prepared by immunoSEQ multiplex PCR; TCRdb keeps only in-frame clonotypes and omits some of them. The sample has approximately 210,000 clones, approximately 47% seen once. These data belong to a study of CD8+ T cells in alopecia areata. Findings and caveats of the study: Numerous clones, expanded in lesions, remained in scalp and blood during tofacitinib.

Germline CDR1 SEHNR, CDR2 FQNEAQ (reference sequence). V lost 7 bases and J lost 5; bases outside the gene matches: 5. The CDR3 loop spans 14 amino acids. The TCR comes from a human donor with alopecia areata. The V gene is TRBV7-9, the J gene TRBJ2-2; 9 positions match TRBD1. Sequencing was performed on CD4+ T cells sorted from blood, taken around week 37, from a patient treated with tofacitinib. For the CDR3, the DNA is TGTGCCAGCACCCAGACAGGGGGGACCGGGGAGCTGTTTTTT. It codes for CASTQTGGTGELFF.